This T cell receptor (beta chain) was identified in a study of CD8+ T cells in alopecia areata. In each case, RNA was isolated and then reverse transcribed into cDNA as the sequencing template. TCRdb's table, derived via immunoSEQ multiplex PCR, lists solely in-frame clones and lacks some. The sample carries some 110,000 clones, 55% to 80% recorded once. This receptor was obtained from a human donor in good health. Sequenced: CD4+ T cells sorted from blood.

The CDR3 spells CASSGPPEGQPQHF. CDR3 coding DNA: TGTGCCAGCAGTGGCCCCCCTGAGGGGCAGCCCCAGCATTTT. This rearrangement joins TRBV2 to TRBJ1-5; a weak D match, TRBD1 (5 bases). The CDR3 runs to 14 residues. The germline gives CDR1 SNHLY, CDR2 FYNNEI. The ends were cut back, 4 bases at V and 7 bases at J, with 14 bases in the middle.